These 32 T cell receptor beta chains were all obtained from the same sample, sequenced in a study of identical twins. TCRdb re-called the 5' RACE reads through MiXCR, storing one row per CDR3 protein. The table includes 1,800,000 or so distinct CDR3 sequences, less than 40% detected once. The sample consisted of cord blood. The receptors shown here come from a newborn girl in good health.

The rearrangement joins TRBV20-1 to TRBJ1-4, with D possibly TRBD1 on 5 matching bases. V lost 6 bases and J 8 bases, leaving 16 bases between the germline ends. The CDR3 is 13 amino acids. Looked up from germline, CDR1 is DFQATT and CDR2 is SNEGSKA (reference sequence). CDR3 sequence (DNA): TGCAGTGCCTTGGGACCGCTCGGGGAAAAACTGTTTTTT. It encodes CSALGPLGEKLFF.

The V and J genes are TRBV4-2 and TRBJ1-1; D unresolved. CDR3 size: 16 residues. CDR1 LGHNA and CDR2 YNFKEQ come from the germline V gene. Trimming left V 0 bases short and J 5 bases short, with 16 bases between. This CDR3 is CASSQDLSVFGTEAFF. The CDR3 DNA sequence: TGTGCCAGCAGCCAAGATTTGTCGGTGTTCGGGACTGAAGCTTTCTTT.

This clonotype was picked up a small number of times. The CDR3 DNA is TGTGCCAGCAGTTACTTCCCTCGGGGGTCCTATAATTCACCCCTCCACTTT. It yields the protein CASSYFPRGSYNSPLHF. The chain uses TRBV6-5 and TRBJ1-6, with D possibly matching TRBD1 (5 bases). V dropped 1 base and J dropped 1 base, with 11 bases sitting between them. This CDR3 region has 17 residues. The V gene's germline CDR1 is MNHEY and CDR2 SVGAGI.

This clonotype came up a few times. The chain couples TRBV20-1 to TRBJ2-3; 14 bases are shared with TRBD2. Trimming cost V 5 bases and J 3 bases; bases outside gene matches: 7. Germline CDR1 reads DFQATT; CDR2 reads SNEGSKA (reference sequence). This CDR3 comprises 16 residues. The CDR3 sequence: CSADLTSGGATDTQYF. CDR3 coding DNA: TGCAGTGCTGATCTGACTAGCGGGGGGGCGACAGATACGCAGTATTTT.

This clonotype appeared a few times. The chain combines TRBV9 with TRBJ2-1, with 7 positions matching TRBD2. The CDR3 is made up of 15 amino acids. The V and J ends lost 0 bases and 8 bases, in that order; junction bases with no gene match: 8. The germline V gene has CDR1 SGDLS and CDR2 YYNGEE. CDR3 amino acids: CASSVGGGLGDEQFF. CDR3 DNA: TGTGCCAGCAGCGTAGGGGGGGGTCTTGGCGATGAGCAGTTCTTC. Full variable domain (missing parts from reference TRBV9 and TRBJ2-1): DSGVTQTPKHLITATGQRVTLRCSPRSGDLSVYWYQQSLDQGLQFLIQYYNGEERAKGNILERFSAQQFPDLHSELNLSSLELGDSALYFCASSVGGGLGDEQFFGPGTRLTVL.

The chain uses TRBV3-1 and TRBJ2-6; D remains unclear. Germline CDR1 reads LGHDT; CDR2 reads YNNKEL (reference sequence). V gave up 3 bases and J gave up 4 bases, with 10 bases separating them. The CDR3 contains 15 residues. The CDR3 protein is CASSHNSWGANVLTF. For the CDR3, the DNA is TGTGCCAGCAGCCATAATTCGTGGGGGGCCAACGTCCTGACTTTC.

In its sample, this clonotype was seen many times. This chain joins TRBV6-5 and TRBJ2-3, with D uncertain. This CDR3 contains 14 residues. The ends were cut back, 2 bases at V and 1 base at J, with 7 bases in the middle. Germline values: CDR1 MNHEY, CDR2 SVGAGI. The CDR3 protein is CASSYARGTDTQYF. CDR3 bases: TGTGCCAGCAGTTACGCCCGCGGCACAGATACGCAGTATTTT.

This clonotype was detected only a few times. CDR3 in DNA: TGTGCCAGCAAGATTGACCGGTACCAAGAGACCCAGTACTTC. This encodes CASKIDRYQETQYF. The chain couples TRBV27 to TRBJ2-5; D ambiguous. Per germline, CDR1 MNHEY and CDR2 SMNVEV (reference sequence). The CDR3 length is 14 residues. The V end was cut by 7 bases, the J end by 0 bases, with 12 bases between.

This clonotype was observed a few times. V gene TRBV6-6 combines with J gene TRBJ2-7; tentatively, D is TRBD1 or TRBD2 (5 bases each). Germline loops: CDR1 MNHNY, CDR2 SVGAGI (reference sequence). The length of the CDR3 is 15 residues. V lost 10 bases, J lost 0 bases, and 19 bases lay in between. The CDR3 region is CATLWGTASSYEQYF. In DNA form, the CDR3 reads TGTGCCACCCTTTGGGGGACCGCCAGCTCCTACGAGCAGTACTTC.

The V and J genes are TRBV28 and TRBJ2-1; D gene ambiguous. The DNA end is more similar to TRBJ2-7, so the J call may be wrong. Germline CDR1 is MDHEN and CDR2 is SYDVKM. This CDR3 comprises 13 residues. The CDR3 protein is CASSFGLHNEQYF. The CDR3 DNA reads as TGTGCCAGCAGTTTTGGGCTGCACAATGAGCAGTACTTC.

The chain couples TRBV14 to TRBJ2-2; TRBD1 matches 7 bases. CDR3 length: 15 amino acids. Germline V lookup: CDR1 SGHDN, CDR2 FVKESK. J was trimmed by 6 bases and V by 0 bases; bases with no gene match: 4. DNA of the CDR3: TGTGCCAGCAGCCAAGATGAGACAGGGCCCGGGGAGCTGTTTTTT. Translation: CASSQDETGPGELFF.

This chain connects TRBV2 to TRBJ2-1; D could derive from TRBD1 or TRBD2 (6 bases each). Between the trimmed V and J ends, which lost 7 bases and 7 bases, there was a span of 17 bases. CDR1 SNHLY and CDR2 FYNNEI come from the germline V gene. CDR3 size: 14 residues. The CDR3 region is CASTLIGGRNEQFF. CDR3 sequence (DNA): TGTGCCAGCACCCTCATCGGGGGCCGAAATGAGCAGTTCTTC. Full variable domain (missing parts from reference TRBV2 and TRBJ2-1): EPEVTQTPSHQVTQMGQEVILRCVPISNHLYFYWYRQILGQKVEFLVSFYNNEISEKSEIFDDQFSVERPDGSNFTLKIRSTKLEDSAMYFCASTLIGGRNEQFFGPGTRLTVL.

As to this clonotype: Just one base apart from a much larger clone, this may be a read error. V usage is TRBV5-1 and J usage is TRBJ2-3; TRBD2 matches 9 bases. There are 14 residues in the CDR3. Germline loops: CDR1 SGHRS, CDR2 YFSETQ. V shed 0 bases, J shed 7 bases, and the junction held 3 bases outside the gene matches. CDR3 DNA: TGCGCCAGCAGCTTGGCCTCTAGCGGGAATACGCAGTATTTT. Its translation is CASSLASSGNTQYF.

This clonotype was counted a few times. This chain joins TRBV24-1 and TRBJ2-1, with 9 bases identical to TRBD2. Germline V gives CDR1 KGHDR, CDR2 SFDVKD. J lost 2 bases, V lost 3 bases, and 7 bases had no gene match. This CDR3 spans 17 amino acids. In nucleotides, the CDR3 is TGTGCCACCAGTGATCCCCCAGCGGGAGGAGCCTACAATGAGCAGTTCTTC. The encoded protein is CATSDPPAGGAYNEQFF.

This clonotype showed up many times. The chain is built from TRBV4-2 and TRBJ2-3; D is unclear. The CDR3 is 18 amino acids. V shed 0 bases and J shed 2 bases, with 18 bases lying between them. The germline gives CDR1 LGHNA, CDR2 YNFKEQ. The chain's CDR3 is CASSQELLRRHTTDTQYF. In nucleotides, the CDR3 is TGTGCCAGCAGCCAAGAATTACTTCGGCGGCATACCACAGATACGCAGTATTTT.

This rearrangement joins TRBV7-8 to TRBJ1-6, with D possibly matching TRBD1 (6 bases). Germline lookup yields CDR1 SGHVS and CDR2 FQNEAQ. This CDR3 spans 16 amino acids. With 4 bases removed from V and 8 bases from J, the gap between germline ends came to 18 bases. The DNA of the CDR3 is TGTGCCAGCAGCTCTCGCCCACAGGGCGGGCATTCACCCCTCCACTTT. Translated: CASSSRPQGGHSPLHF.

V and J are TRBV12-3 or TRBV12-4 and TRBJ1-2; D may be TRBD1 (6 bases). This CDR3 spans 15 amino acids. Trimming removed 3 bases from V and 4 bases from J, with 15 bases in between. Here the CDR3 DNA reads TGTGCCAGCAGTTTTCAGGGGACTCACATCTATGGCTACACCTTC. Its protein is CASSFQGTHIYGYTF.

The rearrangement links TRBV2 to TRBJ1-5; D remains unclear. V lost 7 bases and J lost 0, with 13 bases in between. The V gene's germline CDR1 is SNHLY and CDR2 FYNNEI. The CDR3 sequence is 15 residues long. CDR3 nucleotide sequence: TGTGCCAGCAACCACGGCCGAAATAGCAATCAGCCCCAGCATTTT. This translates into CASNHGRNSNQPQHF.

This sequence joins TRBV7-2 and TRBJ1-2, with D hard to call. The V and J ends lost 6 bases and 7 bases respectively, with 21 bases between them. Germline CDR1 reads SGHTA; CDR2 reads FQGNSA. CDR3 size: 15 residues. The CDR3 sequence is CASRYSPDGRAGYTF. The CDR3 DNA reads as TGTGCCAGCAGATATAGTCCAGATGGGAGGGCTGGCTACACCTTC.

The gene calls are TRBV6-2 or TRBV6-3 and TRBJ2-2; 7 positions agree with TRBD1. This CDR3 is built from 13 residues. The ends lost 2 bases at V and 7 bases at J; junction bases unmatched: 1. Germline CDR1 MNHEY, CDR2 SVGEGT. The CDR3 DNA reads as TGTGCCAGCAGTTACAGGGGGCGCGGGGAGCTGTTTTTT. Encoded protein: CASSYRGRGELFF.

CDR3 region: CASSTTGPTGGYTF. The CDR3 DNA reads as TGTGCCAGCAGCACTACCGGTCCCACGGGGGGCTACACCTTC. The V gene is TRBV28, the J gene TRBJ1-2; no clear D. The CDR3 consists of 14 residues. Germline CDR1 and CDR2: MDHEN and SYDVKM. V lost 6 bases and J 8 bases, leaving 19 bases between the germline ends.

This clonotype was seen only a few times. This rearrangement joins TRBV28 to TRBJ2-7, with D maybe TRBD1 (6 bases). Looked up from germline, CDR1 is MDHEN and CDR2 is SYDVKM. Trimming pared 5 bases from V and 3 bases from J, leaving 14 bases between. This CDR3 contains 14 residues. In DNA, the CDR3 is TGTGCCAGCAGTCCACAAGGACAGAGCTACGAGCAGTACTTC. This sequence encodes CASSPQGQSYEQYF.

This chain links TRBV3-1 with TRBJ1-1; 7 bases line up with TRBD1. Trimming took 4 bases from V and 0 from J; bases not matched to a gene: 5. Germline loops: CDR1 LGHDT, CDR2 YNNKEL (reference sequence). CDR3 length: 15 residues. As DNA, the CDR3 is TGTGCCAGCAGCCGGACAGGCGGCATGAACACTGAAGCTTTCTTT. Translating it yields CASSRTGGMNTEAFF.

For the CDR3, the DNA is TGTGCCAGCAGTTACTCGGCCGGATGGGGTGAGCAGTTCTTC. This translates into CASSYSAGWGEQFF. The rearrangement links TRBV6-5 to TRBJ2-1; D call uncertain. In germline, CDR1 is MNHEY, CDR2 SVGAGI. The CDR3 runs 14 residues. Trimming pared 0 bases from V and 9 bases from J, leaving 12 bases between.

V is TRBV12-3 or TRBV12-4 and J is TRBJ2-3; TRBD2 aligns across 7 bases. The V and J ends lost 6 bases and 2 bases, in that order; junction bases with no gene match: 11. The CDR3 is made up of 16 amino acids. The CDR3 spells CASSRRDYLFTDTQYF. In nucleotides, the CDR3 is TGTGCCAGCAGCCGCCGGGACTACCTCTTCACAGATACGCAGTATTTT.

The V call is TRBV20-1, the J call TRBJ1-5; D perhaps matches TRBD1 (6 bases). The CDR3 covers 13 residues. Per germline, CDR1 DFQATT and CDR2 SNEGSKA (reference sequence). V was trimmed by 6 bases and J by 1 base, leaving 10 bases between them. In DNA form, the CDR3 reads TGCAGTGCAAACAGGGTGAGCAATCAGCCCCAGCATTTT. It encodes CSANRVSNQPQHF.

Notes on this clonotype: Sequence at one end of the junction differs from germline and may be a read error. The chain carries TRBV7-8 and TRBJ2-7; 7 bases are a match to TRBD2. The germline V gene encodes CDR1 SGHVS and CDR2 FQNEAQ. This CDR3 spans 15 amino acids. The CDR3 is CASSPGLGSSYKQYF. The CDR3 nucleotides read TGTGCCAGCAGCCCAGGACTAGGGAGTTCCTACAAGCAGTACTTC.

The rearrangement links TRBV10-2 to TRBJ1-4; TRBD1 is a possible D gene (5 bases). V was clipped by 8 bases and J by 7 bases, with 17 bases between them. CDR3 length: 14 residues. Germline CDR1 WSHSY, CDR2 SAAADI. The CDR3 DNA reads TGCGCCAGCTATCCCACCCAGCAGGGTGAAAAACTGTTTTTT. Translation: CASYPTQQGEKLFF.

J is TRBJ2-3 and V is TRBV7-6; 8 nucleotides match TRBD2. CDR3 length equals 19 residues. The germline gives CDR1 SGHVS, CDR2 FNYEAQ. The V segment lost 1 base and the J segment 2 bases; nucleotides outside the gene matches: 14. The CDR3 nucleotides are TGTGCCAGCAGCTTAGGCCCGAAGCTAGCGGGTCGACCCACAGATACGCAGTATTTT. It encodes CASSLGPKLAGRPTDTQYF.

This clonotype has only a few counts. CDR3 DNA: TGTGCCAGCAGTGAAAGGCACTATAATTCACCCCTCCACTTT. Translation: CASSERHYNSPLHF. The chain employs TRBV2 and TRBJ1-6; no reliable D call. The CDR3 sequence is 14 residues long. With 2 bases removed from V and 3 bases from J, the gap between germline ends came to 5 bases. CDR1 and CDR2 (germline): SNHLY, FYNNEI.

In its sample, this clonotype was seen a few times. The chain combines TRBV7-9 with TRBJ1-2; 7 positions match TRBD1. The CDR3 contains 15 residues. CDR1 is SEHNR and CDR2 is FQNEAQ in the germline V gene (reference sequence). With 0 bases clipped from V and 7 bases from J, the junction kept 8 bases outside the gene matches. The CDR3 bases are TGTGCCAGCAGCTTAGCCTTAACAGGGGCAGGTGGCTACACCTTC. It codes for CASSLALTGAGGYTF.

V usage is TRBV19 and J usage is TRBJ2-1; TRBD2 matches 8 bases. The CDR3 contains 14 residues. The J segment lost 6 bases and the V segment lost 1 base, leaving 2 bases of the junction unmatched. Germline assignment: CDR1 LNHDA and CDR2 SQIVND (reference sequence). DNA of the CDR3: TGTGCCAGTAGTATAGGGACTAGCTCCAATGAGCAGTTCTTC. Its protein product is CASSIGTSSNEQFF. The full variable domain, its missing parts supplied by reference TRBV19 and TRBJ2-1, is DGGITQSPKYLFRKEGQNVTLSCEQNLNHDAMYWYRQDPGQGLRLIYYSQIVNDFQKGDIAEGYSVSREKKESFPLTVTSAQKNPTAFYLCASSIGTSSNEQFFGPGTRLTVL.